This T cell receptor beta chain is drawn from a study of cytomegalovirus exposure and HLA in healthy donors. Amplification used 60 Vbeta primers and 13 Jbeta primers. The assay was immunoSEQ multiplex PCR, and TCRdb's table has in-frame clones only and misses some. The data hold about 190,000 clones, with approximately 86% observed a single time. This clonotype was obtained from a woman in her 30s in good health and CMV-seronegative. The material sequenced was PBMCs.

The CDR3 is CSARLNEKLFF. CDR3 coding DNA: TGCAGTGCTAGACTCAATGAAAAACTGTTTTTT. V is TRBV20-1 and J is TRBJ1-4; unclear D gene. Trimming pared 2 bases from V and 5 bases from J, leaving 3 bases between. Germline V CDR1 and CDR2: DFQATT, SNEGSKA (reference sequence). This CDR3 region has 11 residues.